The 20 T cell receptor beta chains presented below share a single source sample, sequenced in a study of blood T cells in healthy people across ages (dated by TCRdb to about 2015). To prepare the library, 5' RACE was applied. TCRdb records Illumina HiSeq 2500 as the sequencer. The second PCR ran for roughly 7 to 12 cycles and used a J-beta primer mix along with a sample-barcoded 5' primer. Starting from the raw public reads, TCRdb applied fastp trimming at Q25, assembled clones with MiXCR and retained in-frame beta chains. All rows with the same CDR3 protein become a single entry with the most common DNA and genes. This sample has over a million distinct CDR3 sequences in its table, and 42% of those were observed once. The leading ten clones occupy 6.5% to 10% of the sample. Sequenced material: blood. All receptors come from a young woman in good health.

This clonotype appeared a few times. V is TRBV2 and J is TRBJ2-2; D uncertain. Germline V gene sequence: CDR1 SNHLY, CDR2 FYNNEI. This CDR3 spans 16 amino acids. V lost 1 base to trimming and J lost 0 bases, with 9 bases between them. CDR3 loop: CASSEVHATNTGELFF. CDR3 nucleotide sequence: TGTGCCAGCAGTGAAGTTCACGCGACGAACACCGGGGAGCTGTTTTTT. Full variable domain (rest looked up from reference TRBV2 and TRBJ2-2): EPEVTQTPSHQVTQMGQEVILRCVPISNHLYFYWYRQILGQKVEFLVSFYNNEISEKSEIFDDQFSVERPDGSNFTLKIRSTKLEDSAMYFCASSEVHATNTGELFFGEGSRLTVL.

This clonotype was counted between two and nine times. The V call is TRBV6-1, the J call TRBJ2-1; D gene ambiguous. The length of the CDR3 is 9 residues. The germline V gene encodes CDR1 MNHNS and CDR2 SASEGT. The V end was cut by 6 bases, the J end by 13 bases, with 7 bases between. The CDR3 loop reads CASSDGQFF. The DNA for the CDR3 is TGTGCCAGCAGCGACGGTCAGTTCTTC.

The rearrangement links TRBV5-1 to TRBJ2-1, with D possibly being TRBD2 (7 bases). Germline CDR1 and CDR2: SGHRS and YFSETQ. CDR3 length: 16 residues. V lost 4 bases and J 9 bases, leaving 23 bases between the germline ends. The CDR3 sequence: CASSPDAGTTGTEQFF. The CDR3, as DNA: TGCGCCAGCAGCCCGGATGCTGGGACTACAGGGACTGAGCAGTTCTTC.

A few counts support this clonotype. The V and J genes are TRBV6-1 and TRBJ2-3; weak D call: TRBD2 (5 bases). Trimming stripped 6 bases from V and 0 bases from J, with 13 bases between. CDR1 MNHNS and CDR2 SASEGT come from the germline V gene. The CDR3 length is 15 residues. CDR3 region: CASRRTHSSTDTQYF. The CDR3 DNA sequence: TGTGCCAGCAGGCGGACTCACTCTAGCACAGATACGCAGTATTTT.

The table lists this clonotype with a few counts. The chain carries TRBV20-1 and TRBJ2-5, with 7 bases lining up with TRBD1. The V gene end was trimmed by 4 bases and the J gene end by 2 bases; junction bases not matched to a gene: 7. The length of the CDR3 is 14 residues. Looked up from germline, CDR1 is DFQATT and CDR2 is SNEGSKA (reference sequence). CDR3 amino acids: CSATPAGGQETQYF. The CDR3 coding sequence is TGCAGTGCTACCCCGGCAGGGGGTCAAGAGACCCAGTACTTC.

This clonotype was seen only a few times. The V call is TRBV28, the J call TRBJ2-1; TRBD2 aligns across 8 bases. Looked up from germline, CDR1 is MDHEN and CDR2 is SYDVKM. V lost 6 bases and J lost 9; bases outside the gene matches: 16. The CDR3 totals 16 residues. CDR3: CASSFRGGAQWREQFF. CDR3 DNA sequence: TGTGCCAGCAGCTTTCGGGGGGGGGCCCAATGGCGTGAGCAGTTCTTC.

The chain has TRBV20-1 and TRBJ2-2, with a tentative D call TRBD1 (5 bases). The CDR3 loop spans 14 amino acids. The germline CDR1 and CDR2 sequences are DFQATT and SNEGSKA (reference sequence). The V end lost 3 bases, the J end lost 4 bases, and 12 bases lay between the germline ends. CDR3 in amino acids: CSASLQGFTGELFF. The CDR3 DNA sequence: TGCAGTGCTAGTCTCCAGGGCTTCACCGGGGAGCTGTTTTTT.

V gene TRBV6-5 combines with J gene TRBJ1-5; D ambiguous. V was trimmed by 4 bases and J by 1 base, leaving 11 bases between them. CDR1 is MNHEY and CDR2 is SVGAGI in the germline V gene. This CDR3 contains 15 residues. The CDR3 DNA is TGTGCCAGCAGTTCGACCGGGGAAAGCAATCAGCCCCAGCATTTT. It is translated as CASSSTGESNQPQHF.

This clonotype was found many times. This chain links TRBV29-1 with TRBJ2-7, with no clear D. V was trimmed by 1 base and J by 2 bases, leaving 3 bases between them. Germline lookup yields CDR1 SQVTM and CDR2 ANQGSEA. CDR3 length: 11 residues. CDR3 loop: CSVEAAYEQYF. DNA for the CDR3: TGCAGCGTTGAAGCGGCCTACGAGCAGTACTTC.

V and J are TRBV5-1 and TRBJ1-1, with 8 bases fitting TRBD1. CDR3 length: 14 residues. Per the germline V gene, CDR1 is SGHRS and CDR2 is YFSETQ. Trimming took 4 bases from V and 1 from J; bases not matched to a gene: 3. The CDR3 coding sequence is TGCGCCAGCAGCGGGGGACAGGAGAACACTGAAGCTTTCTTT. Its translation is CASSGGQENTEAFF.

The chain joins TRBV4-2 to TRBJ2-1; D is ambiguous. The CDR3 consists of 17 residues. Germline-derived CDR1 and CDR2 are LGHNA and YNFKEQ. Trimming removed 1 base at V and 0 bases at J, with 13 bases between. The DNA of the CDR3 is TGTGCCAGCAGCCAAGTACTCGCGGAAAGCTCCTACAATGAGCAGTTCTTC. Its translation: CASSQVLAESSYNEQFF.

This chain connects TRBV7-9 to TRBJ2-5; D not resolved. In germline, CDR1 is SEHNR, CDR2 FQNEAQ (reference sequence). V was pared by 6 bases and J by 11 bases, with 25 bases between. This CDR3 has 15 amino acids. The CDR3 nucleotides are TGTGCCAGCAGTCGAGATCGCGCAATCTACAATGAGCAGTACTTC. As protein: CASSRDRAIYNEQYF.

The rearrangement links TRBV4-2 to TRBJ2-1; 13 bases fit TRBD2. Trimming cost V 1 base and J 5 bases; bases outside gene matches: 5. CDR3 length: 17 amino acids. Germline V gene data show CDR1 as LGHNA and CDR2 as YNFKEQ. The CDR3 region is CASSQAGTSGTNNEQFF. The CDR3 region has the DNA TGTGCCAGCAGCCAAGCCGGGACTAGCGGGACCAACAATGAGCAGTTCTTC.

The CDR3 spells CASSLDLGSSDTQYF. The CDR3, as DNA: TGTGCCAGCAGCTTAGACCTGGGGAGTTCAGATACGCAGTATTTT. The V call is TRBV11-2, the J call TRBJ2-3, with D maybe TRBD2 (5 bases). Trimming pared 0 bases from V and 4 bases from J, leaving 11 bases between. Germline lookup yields CDR1 SGHAT and CDR2 FQNNGV. This CDR3 region has 15 residues.

This chain links TRBV6-1 with TRBJ2-3, with 8 bases that match TRBD2. CDR1 MNHNS and CDR2 SASEGT come from the germline V gene. The CDR3 extends over 16 amino acids. Trimming at V came to 1 base and at J to 2 bases, leaving 5 bases not matched to a gene. DNA of the CDR3: TGTGCCAGCAGTGAAGTGGGCGGGAGGCTCACAGATACGCAGTATTTT. Translating gives CASSEVGGRLTDTQYF.

This clonotype was observed a few times. The chain links TRBV20-1 to TRBJ2-3; no clear D. Trimming shortened V by 5 bases and J by 2 bases, and 14 bases separated the two germline ends. The germline gives CDR1 DFQATT, CDR2 SNEGSKA (reference sequence). There are 14 residues in the CDR3. The CDR3 sequence is CSAPPRLFTDTQYF. In nucleotides, the CDR3 is TGCAGTGCTCCCCCTCGACTTTTCACAGATACGCAGTATTTT.

In its sample, this clonotype was seen many times. The CDR3 spells CASSQTGSSYEQYF. CDR3 DNA: TGTGCCAGCAGCCAGACAGGGAGCTCCTACGAGCAGTACTTC. J is TRBJ2-7 and V is TRBV7-9, with TRBD1 matching 7 bases. The CDR3 is 14 amino acids. CDR1 is SEHNR and CDR2 is FQNEAQ in the germline V gene (reference sequence). The trim removed 5 bases at V and 0 bases at J, leaving 4 bases unmatched.

The chain links TRBV6-5 to TRBJ1-2; the match to TRBD1 covers 8 bases. The germline V gene encodes CDR1 MNHEY and CDR2 SVGAGI. V lost 3 bases, J lost 4 bases, and 7 bases stayed unmatched. The CDR3 covers 15 residues. The CDR3 bases are TGTGCCAGCAGTTATGGCAGGGGGCGCGGCTATGGCTACACCTTC. Amino acids: CASSYGRGRGYGYTF.

This clonotype was counted a few times. This sequence joins TRBV20-1 and TRBJ1-1; D is ambiguous. This CDR3 has 11 amino acids. Germline assignment: CDR1 DFQATT and CDR2 SNEGSKA (reference sequence). The CDR3, as DNA: TGCAGCGCCCTGATGAACACTGAAGCTTTCTTT. Its protein product is CSALMNTEAFF.

The chain is built from TRBV24-1 and TRBJ2-5; maybe TRBD2 (5 bases). The CDR3 covers 17 residues. The V end lost 3 bases, the J end lost 2 bases, and 18 bases lay between the germline ends. The germline V gene encodes CDR1 KGHDR and CDR2 SFDVKD. CDR3 loop: CATSDPRLATQQETQYF. The CDR3, as DNA: TGTGCCACCAGTGATCCGCGGTTAGCGACCCAGCAAGAGACCCAGTACTTC.